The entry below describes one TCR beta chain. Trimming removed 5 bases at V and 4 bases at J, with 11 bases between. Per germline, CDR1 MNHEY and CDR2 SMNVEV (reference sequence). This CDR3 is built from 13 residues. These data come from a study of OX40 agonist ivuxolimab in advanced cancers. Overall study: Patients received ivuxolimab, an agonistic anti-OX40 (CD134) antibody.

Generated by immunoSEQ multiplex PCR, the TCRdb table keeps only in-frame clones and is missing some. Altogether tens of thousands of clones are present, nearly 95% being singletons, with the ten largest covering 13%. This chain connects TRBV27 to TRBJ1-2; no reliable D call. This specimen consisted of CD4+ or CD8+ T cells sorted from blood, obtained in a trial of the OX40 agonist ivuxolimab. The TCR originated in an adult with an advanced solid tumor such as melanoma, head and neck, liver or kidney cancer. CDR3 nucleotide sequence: TGTGCCAGCAGTAGCGGGGTCCTCTATGGCTACACCTTC. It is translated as CASSSGVLYGYTF.